A selection of T cell receptor beta chains follows, all from one sample in a study of OX40 agonist ivuxolimab in advanced cancers. The repertoire was sequenced with immunoSEQ multiplex PCR; TCRdb's copy has only in-frame clones and lacks some. The table lists roughly 92,000 clones, approximately 84% of them singletons. Specimen: CD4+ or CD8+ T cells sorted from blood, collected in a trial of the OX40 agonist ivuxolimab. The receptors derive from an adult with an advanced solid tumor such as melanoma, head and neck, liver or kidney cancer. Both conserved end residues are part of each CDR3. The D gene is left open where the match is weak. Clone sizes are given selectively: once, few, many, or a class where the clone is expanded.

d_gene,v_gene,j_gene,abundance,CDR3nt,CDR3aa
-,TRBV2,TRBJ1-2,-,TGTGCCAGCAGTGACAGCAGGGAAGGTGGCTACACCTTC,CASSDSREGGYTF
TRBD1,TRBV25-1,TRBJ2-1,-,TGTGCCAGCAGTGGCCCAGGGGGATCCTACAATGAGCAGTTCTTC,CASSGPGGSYNEQFF
TRBD1,TRBV6-6,TRBJ2-7,-,TGTGCCAGCAAGGGGGCAGAAACTCTAGGCGAGCAGTACTTC,CASKGAETLGEQYF
-,TRBV18,TRBJ2-7,-,TGTGCCAGCTCACCACCAACTAGCTACGAGCAGTACTTC,CASSPPTSYEQYF
-,TRBV14,TRBJ1-4,-,TGTGCCAGCAGCCAAGATCCGGGGACCTTCGGTACTAATGAAAAACTGTTTTTT,CASSQDPGTFGTNEKLFF
-,TRBV5-1,TRBJ2-1,-,TGCGCCAGCAGCTTGGCCGGGGACGTCTACAATGAGCAGTTCTTC,CASSLAGDVYNEQFF
-,TRBV6-5,TRBJ2-7,-,TGTGCCAGCAGCCCTATCGGGTACTCCTACGAGCAGTACTTC,CASSPIGYSYEQYF
-,TRBV21-1,TRBJ2-2,-,TGTGCCAGCAAGGAGGGGCAGGGGGCGAGGACCGGGGAGCTGTTTTTT,CASKEGQGARTGELFF
-,TRBV5-6,TRBJ2-7,-,TGTGCCAGCAGCTTGGCCAGGTGGAGTTCCTACGAGCAGTACTTC,CASSLARWSSYEQYF
-,TRBV9,TRBJ2-1,-,TGTGCCAGCACCCCCCAGGGATCCTACAATGAGCAGTTCTTC,CASTPQGSYNEQFF
-,TRBV7-2,TRBJ1-5,-,TGTGCCAGCAGCTTAGACGGGGGAAAGAATCAGCCCCAGCATTTT,CASSLDGGKNQPQHF
TRBD2,TRBV27,TRBJ2-1,-,TGTGCCAGCAGTTTAGGGGCGGGAGGGTCTTACTACAATGAGCAGTTCTTC,CASSLGAGGSYYNEQFF
-,TRBV27,TRBJ2-2,-,TGTGCCAGCAGTTCCACAACCCAGGGCACCGGGGAGCTGTTTTTT,CASSSTTQGTGELFF
-,TRBV11-2,TRBJ2-7,-,TGTGCCAGCAGACCGGACAATTCCTACGAGCAGTACTTC,CASRPDNSYEQYF
TRBD1,TRBV7-2,TRBJ2-2,-,TGTGCCAGCAGCCCAGGGGCAGGGACAGCCCTGGGGAGGGAGCTGTTTTTT,CASSPGAGTALGRELFF
-,TRBV5-1,TRBJ1-3,-,TGCGCCAGCAGCTCGGCGGAAAGCTCTGGAAACACCATATATTTT,CASSSAESSGNTIYF
-,TRBV2,TRBJ2-2,-,TGTGCCAGCAGTGGAGTGGGGACGAACACCGGGGAGCTGTTTTTT,CASSGVGTNTGELFF
TRBD1,TRBV7-6,TRBJ2-7,-,TGTGCCAGCAGCCCGACAGGGTTAGGTTCCTACGAGCAGTACTTC,CASSPTGLGSYEQYF
TRBD1,TRBV5-1,TRBJ2-5,once,TGCGCCAGCAGCTTGGAGGGGACAGCCAGACCTCAAGAGACCCAGTACTTC,CASSLEGTARPQETQYF
TRBD1,TRBV19,TRBJ2-2,-,TGTGCCAGTACCGACAGGGCGAACACCGGGGAGCTGTTTTTT,CASTDRANTGELFF
-,TRBV2,TRBJ2-3,-,TGTGCCAGCAGTGAAAGGGTGGTTAGGCCAGATACGCAGTATTTT,CASSERVVRPDTQYF
-,TRBV30,TRBJ1-1,-,TGTGCCTGGAGTAGCCGGCTGGTCACTGAAGCTTTCTTT,CAWSSRLVTEAFF
-,TRBV29-1,TRBJ2-7,-,TGCAGCGTTGAAGACGTTCACGAGCAGTACTTC,CSVEDVHEQYF
-,TRBV4-2,TRBJ1-5,once,TGTGCCAGCAGCCAAGGTTCCGGGATCGGGGTTAGCAATCAGCCCCAGCATTTT,CASSQGSGIGVSNQPQHF
-,TRBV6-5,TRBJ2-7,-,TGTGCCAGCAGCCTCGACCCTTCCGCCTACGAGCAGTACTTC,CASSLDPSAYEQYF
-,TRBV2,TRBJ1-3,-,TGTGCCAGCAGTGAATTAGCGGCAGTGAGGGGTGGAAACACCATATATTTT,CASSELAAVRGGNTIYF
TRBD1,TRBV5-1,TRBJ1-2,-,TGCGCCAGCAGCTTGGGACAGGGGGCGTCTTCTAACTATGGCTACACCTTC,CASSLGQGASSNYGYTF
-,TRBV5-1,TRBJ1-2,-,TGCGCCAGCAGCTCAGGTCAGGGAGGCTATGGCTACACCTTC,CASSSGQGGYGYTF
-,TRBV7-8,TRBJ1-1,-,TGTGCCAGCAGCTTAGTTGCGGGGGAAGCTTTCTTT,CASSLVAGEAFF
TRBD1,TRBV4-3,TRBJ1-1,-,TGCGCCAGCAGCCAAGAGGCAGGGGGCACTGAAGCTTTCTTT,CASSQEAGGTEAFF
TRBD2,TRBV18,TRBJ2-7,-,TGTGCCAGCTCACCTCCTAGCGGAAGCTCCTACGAGCAGTACTTC,CASSPPSGSSYEQYF
TRBD2,TRBV18,TRBJ2-5,-,TGTGCCAGCTCACCTCTACTAGCGGGGGTAGAGACCCAGTACTTC,CASSPLLAGVETQYF
-,TRBV19,TRBJ2-3,-,TGTGCCAGTAGTATCAAGGGGATTGGGGCAGATACGCAGTATTTT,CASSIKGIGADTQYF
-,TRBV6-1,TRBJ1-3,few,TGTGCCAGCAGTGAAGTCTTGGGGATGCCTGGAAACACCATATATTTT,CASSEVLGMPGNTIYF
TRBD1,TRBV5-1,TRBJ2-5,-,TGCGCCAGCAGCCCTCTCGACAGGGGCCGGGAGACCCAGTACTTC,CASSPLDRGRETQYF
-,TRBV2,TRBJ1-5,-,TGTGCCAGCAGTGCGGGGGGTGGTTTCAATCAGCCCCAGCATTTT,CASSAGGGFNQPQHF
-,TRBV6-6,TRBJ2-7,-,TGTGCCAGCAGTTACAGTTTCCGGACGGGAGAGCAGTACTTC,CASSYSFRTGEQYF
-,TRBV2,TRBJ1-5,medium-sized,TGTGCCAGCACGGGGGATAGCAATCAGCCCCAGCATTTT,CASTGDSNQPQHF
-,TRBV9,TRBJ2-2,-,TGTGCCAGCAGCGTAGACACCGGGGAGCTGTTTTTT,CASSVDTGELFF
-,TRBV7-2,TRBJ2-7,-,TGTGCCAGCAGCCCTCTAGCGTACGAGCAGTACTTC,CASSPLAYEQYF
-,TRBV19,TRBJ2-6,-,TGTGCCAGTAGTATAATACAGGGTACCGGGGCCAACGTCCTGACTTTC,CASSIIQGTGANVLTF
TRBD1,TRBV10-3,TRBJ1-1,-,TGTGCCATCAGCGGGACAGCTAACACTGAAGCTTTCTTT,CAISGTANTEAFF
TRBD2,TRBV4-1,TRBJ2-1,-,TGCGCCAGCAGCCAAAACCCCGCTGCGGGGGGCTACAATGAGCAGTTCTTC,CASSQNPAAGGYNEQFF
TRBD2,TRBV6-5,TRBJ2-2,-,TGTGCCAGCAGTTCGGGGGGGGTGAGCACCGGGGAGCTGTTTTTT,CASSSGGVSTGELFF
TRBD1,TRBV6-5,TRBJ1-4,-,TGTGCCAGCAGTTTATACAGGGGGCATGAAAAACTGTTTTTT,CASSLYRGHEKLFF
TRBD1,TRBV6-1,TRBJ1-5,-,TGTGCCAGCAGTGAAGCTCCGGGAGGGGGCGCCTGGGGCAATCAGCCCCAGCATTTT,CASSEAPGGGAWGNQPQHF
-,TRBV27,TRBJ1-5,few,TGTGCCAGCAGTTCACAGGGTGGCAATCAGCCCCAGCATTTT,CASSSQGGNQPQHF
-,TRBV19,TRBJ1-1,-,TGTGCCAGTAGTATAGGATGGGCCCTGAACACTGAAGCTTTCTTT,CASSIGWALNTEAFF
-,TRBV5-6,TRBJ2-3,-,TGTGCCAGCAGCTTATCGCTAGATACGCAGTATTTT,CASSLSLDTQYF
TRBD1,TRBV9,TRBJ2-5,once,TGTGCCAGCAGCGGGGGACAGGGGGCAGGAGAGACCCAGTACTTC,CASSGGQGAGETQYF
-,TRBV7-8,TRBJ1-1,-,TGTGCCAGCAGCTTATCGCGAGGCTCGCCTGAAGCTTTCTTT,CASSLSRGSPEAFF
-,TRBV6-6,TRBJ1-2,-,TGTGCCCACGGCAGGGAGGGCTATGGCTACACCTTC,CAHGREGYGYTF
-,TRBV5-1,TRBJ2-2,-,TGCGCCAGCAGCCCCCCCGGGACAACTACTGGCGGGGAGCTGTTTTTT,CASSPPGTTTGGELFF
-,TRBV18,TRBJ1-3,-,TGTGCCAGCTCACCAAGTCAGAGACTGGGAGGAAACACCATATATTTT,CASSPSQRLGGNTIYF
-,TRBV7-2,TRBJ2-7,-,TGTGCCAGCAGCGCTCGGGGGCCTAGGGACGAGCAGTACTTC,CASSARGPRDEQYF
TRBD2,TRBV10-3,TRBJ2-7,many,TGTGCCATCAGTGAGTTCGGACTAGCGGGACCCTCCTACGAGCAGTACTTC,CAISEFGLAGPSYEQYF
-,TRBV4-1,TRBJ2-2,few,TGCGCCAGCAGCCAAGTGATCGACACCGGGGAGCTGTTTTTT,CASSQVIDTGELFF
-,TRBV5-8,TRBJ1-6,-,TGTGCCAGCAACTTCCTGGGGGATAATTCACCCCTCCACTTT,CASNFLGDNSPLHF
-,TRBV30,TRBJ1-5,few,TGTGCCTGGAGTGTCGGACAGTCCAATCAGCCCCAGCATTTT,CAWSVGQSNQPQHF